This T cell receptor (beta chain) comes out of a study of PD-1 blockade in classical Hodgkin lymphoma (dated by TCRdb to 2018 to 2021). Regarding the research as a whole: Nivolumab dosing was 3 mg/kg intravenously every 2 weeks, continuing until either disease progression or unacceptable toxicity. The study used TCR beta sequencing and CyTOF to define a peripheral blood immune signature of response to PD-1 blockade in classical Hodgkin lymphoma.

In light of the paper, this sample's time point label describes: cycle 1 day 1 (C1D1), immediately before nivolumab initiation. Every trial patient had relapsed following autologous stem cell transplantation, and prior brentuximab vedotin exposure was what differed among cohorts A, B and C. The trial cohort was composed of about 53 patients with relapsed/refractory classical Hodgkin lymphoma, for whom complete response, partial response or progressive disease was recorded as best overall response. Trial patients were treated with single-agent nivolumab in the multi-cohort phase II CheckMate 205 trial. Best overall response was determined by an independent review committee according to the 2007 International Working Group response criteria. PBMCs from the trial were collected at three points: immediately before nivolumab initiation (C1D1), and during therapy at cycle 2 day 1 and cycle 4 day 1. Peripheral blood was collected in 8 mL Vacutainer Cell Preparation Tubes, from which PBMCs were isolated by centrifugation and then cryopreserved.

For this clone: Its antigen remains unidentified. Per-base quality was not reported, and no clone a single base away is much larger than it.

Genomic DNA was extracted with the Qiagen DNeasy kit from unsorted PBMCs and from negatively selected CD4+ and CD8+ fractions. TCR beta CDR3 regions were subjected to amplification by immunoSEQ multiplex PCR with primers that anneal to V and J segments. A synthetic immune receptor repertoire was used to minimize amplification bias, and any remaining bias was removed computationally after sequencing. On the authors' methods: Repertoire diversity was quantified as the Shannon entropy index using custom Python scripts. Unsorted, CD4+ and CD8+ repertoires were examined separately, except in combined analyses, for which CD4+ and CD8+ sequences were merged in silico. Clonal expansion was defined as a frequency increase of at least 2-fold after treatment compared with C1D1, and clones undetected at baseline were assigned a pseudocount of 0.5. Singleton clones were defined as clones with 0 or 1 copy at C1D1, and non-singleton clones were defined as clones with 2 or more copies. Clones expanded in unsorted samples were labelled as CD4+, CD8+ or unknown by matching protein sequences in sorted samples from the same patient. Diversity changes from C1D1 to C4D1 were tested in paired samples using Wilcoxon tests. This is the immuneACCESS table as TCRdb keeps it, with only in-frame sequences that have V and J called. A part of the clones is gone; compared with another copy, unresolved V genes explain less than half, and the rest is unexplained. V, J and clone size are taken as reported in that table, and D and trimming were inferred from the DNA itself. This sample is represented by more than 9,500 clones; about 88% of them were singletons. More than 30% of the sample comes from the top ten.

Reading the germline V gene gives CDR1 SGHTA and CDR2 FQGNSA. Relative to germline, V is 6 bases shorter and J is 5 bases shorter, with 14 bases between their ends. The CDR3 runs 13 amino acids, cysteine and phenylalanine included. Of the read, only the CDR3 DNA is kept; its 39 bases are in frame from base 1. Overall study outcomes, separate from this receptor: Baseline TCR diversity was reported as lower in newly diagnosed patients than in healthy donors, and lower still in relapsed/refractory patients. Trial patients achieving complete response had baseline diversity similar to newly diagnosed patients, whereas partial responders and progressors had significantly lower diversity. Lower diversity was seen in patients whose nivolumab began less than 1 year after ASCT, and these patients were left out of later analyses so that immune reconstitution would not confound the results. By C4D1, a significant rise was seen in CD4+ TCR diversity but not in CD8+ TCR diversity (p=0.0027 vs p=0.16), and the rise was most apparent among complete responders (p=0.02). The study was restricted to a single clinical trial cohort, and the causes of repertoire differences, possibly disease activity or prior therapy, were left undefined.

The receptor chain draws on TRBV7-2 and TRBJ2-7; TRBD2 could be the D gene, as 5 bases match. The clonotype comes from a human donor with classical Hodgkin lymphoma. Sequencing used peripheral blood mononuclear cells (PBMCs), obtained at baseline. The nucleotide sequence reads as follows: TGTGCCAGCAGTTATTTTAGTAGCGACGAGCAGTACTTC. Its coded protein is CASSYFSSDEQYF.